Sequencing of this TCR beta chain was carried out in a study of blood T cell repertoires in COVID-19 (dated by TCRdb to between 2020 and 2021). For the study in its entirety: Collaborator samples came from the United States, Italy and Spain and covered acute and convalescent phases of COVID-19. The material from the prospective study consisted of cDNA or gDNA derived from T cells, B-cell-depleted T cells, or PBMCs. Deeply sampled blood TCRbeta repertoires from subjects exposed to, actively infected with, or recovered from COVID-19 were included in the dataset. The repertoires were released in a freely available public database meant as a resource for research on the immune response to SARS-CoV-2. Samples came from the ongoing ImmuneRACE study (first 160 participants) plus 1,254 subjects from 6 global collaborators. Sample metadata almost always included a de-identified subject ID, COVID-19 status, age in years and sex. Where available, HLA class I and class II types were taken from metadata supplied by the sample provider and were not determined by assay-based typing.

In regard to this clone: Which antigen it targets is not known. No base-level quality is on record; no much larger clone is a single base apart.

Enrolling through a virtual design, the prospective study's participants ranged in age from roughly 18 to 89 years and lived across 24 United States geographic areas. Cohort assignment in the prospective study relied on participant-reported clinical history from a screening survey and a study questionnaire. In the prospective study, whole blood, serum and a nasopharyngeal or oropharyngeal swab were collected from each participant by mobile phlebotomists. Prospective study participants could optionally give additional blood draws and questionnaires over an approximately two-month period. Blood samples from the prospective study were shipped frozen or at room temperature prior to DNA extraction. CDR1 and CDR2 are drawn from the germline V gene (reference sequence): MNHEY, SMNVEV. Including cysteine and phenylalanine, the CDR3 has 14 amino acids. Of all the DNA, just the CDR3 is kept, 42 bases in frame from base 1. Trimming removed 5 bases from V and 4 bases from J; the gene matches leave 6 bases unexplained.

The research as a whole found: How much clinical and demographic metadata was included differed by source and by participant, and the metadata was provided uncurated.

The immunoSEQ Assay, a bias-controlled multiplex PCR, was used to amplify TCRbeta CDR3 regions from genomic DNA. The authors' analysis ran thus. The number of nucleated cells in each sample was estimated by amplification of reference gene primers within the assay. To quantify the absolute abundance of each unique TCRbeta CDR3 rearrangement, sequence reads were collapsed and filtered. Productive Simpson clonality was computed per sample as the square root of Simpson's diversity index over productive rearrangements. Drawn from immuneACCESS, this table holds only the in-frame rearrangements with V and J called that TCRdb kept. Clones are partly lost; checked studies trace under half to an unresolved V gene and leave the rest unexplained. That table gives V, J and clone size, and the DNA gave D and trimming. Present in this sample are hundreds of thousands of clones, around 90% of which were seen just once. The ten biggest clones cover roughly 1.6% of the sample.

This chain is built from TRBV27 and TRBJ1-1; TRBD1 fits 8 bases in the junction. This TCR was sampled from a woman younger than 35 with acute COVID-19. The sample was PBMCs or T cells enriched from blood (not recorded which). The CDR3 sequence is CASSDRGRSTEAFF. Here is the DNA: TGTGCCAGCAGTGACAGGGGAAGGAGCACTGAAGCTTTCTTT.